The 11 T cell receptor beta chains below all came from one sample that was sequenced in a study of neoadjuvant anti-PD-1 for oral cavity cancer. Clones were read by immunoSEQ multiplex PCR, and TCRdb kept only the in-frame ones, dropping some. The sample holds fewer than 20,000 clones, about 69% seen once. The specimen comprised PBMCs, sampled before nivolumab (anti-PD-1) treatment. The receptors shown here come from a person aged 35-79 years with oral cavity squamous cell carcinoma.

V gene TRBV2 combines with J gene TRBJ2-7, with TRBD2 matching 10 bases. Per germline, CDR1 SNHLY and CDR2 FYNNEI. Unmatched junction bases numbered 4, after V lost 7 bases and J lost 4 bases. This CDR3 spans 13 amino acids. CDR3 DNA sequence: TGTGCCAGCAAAGCGGGAGGGGGTTACGAGCAGTACTTC. Encoded protein: CASKAGGGYEQYF.

The gene calls are TRBV29-1 and TRBJ2-3, with 8 bases aligning to TRBD2. The CDR3 contains 15 residues. V lost 5 bases, J lost 2 bases, and 9 bases stayed unmatched. Germline V CDR1 and CDR2: SQVTM, ANQGSEA. CDR3 sequence reads: CSVTKLAESTDTQYF. DNA of the CDR3: TGCAGCGTTACCAAACTAGCGGAGTCCACAGATACGCAGTATTTT.

The chain combines TRBV4-1 with TRBJ1-2; D is unresolved. V was trimmed by 1 base and J by 2 bases, leaving 11 bases between them. The CDR3 is made up of 15 amino acids. The V gene's germline CDR1 is MGHRA and CDR2 YSYEKL. The CDR3 loop is CASSQVDTGNYGYTF. CDR3 nucleotide sequence: TGCGCCAGCAGCCAAGTTGACACGGGCAACTATGGCTACACCTTC.

The chain recombines TRBV29-1 with TRBJ2-5; a possible D gene is TRBD1 (5 bases). V lost 2 bases and J lost 4, with 14 bases in between. The CDR3 has 14 amino acids. Germline assignment: CDR1 SQVTM and CDR2 ANQGSEA. CDR3: CSVEFRGEVETQYF. CDR3 nucleotides: TGCAGCGTTGAATTTAGGGGTGAGGTAGAGACCCAGTACTTC. The full variable domain, its missing parts supplied by reference TRBV29-1 and TRBJ2-5, is SAVISQKPSRDICQRGTSLTIQCQVDSQVTMMFWYRQQPGQSLTLIATANQGSEATYESGFVIDKFPISRPNLTFSTLTVSNMSPEDSSIYLCSVEFRGEVETQYFGPGTRLLVL.

This clone was seen only a few times. This rearrangement joins TRBV11-2 to TRBJ2-1; 12 bases are a match to TRBD2. Germline V gene data show CDR1 as SGHAT and CDR2 as FQNNGV. The CDR3 totals 18 residues. Unmatched junction bases numbered 15, after V lost 3 bases and J lost 9 bases. The CDR3 bases are TGTGCCAGCAGCTTTTTAACGACTAGCGGGGGACATGGCTCTGAGCAGTTCTTC. Translating it yields CASSFLTTSGGHGSEQFF.

The gene calls are TRBV28 and TRBJ2-5, with 7 nucleotides matching TRBD2. The CDR3 is 13 amino acids. Unmatched junction bases numbered 1, after V lost 4 bases and J lost 2 bases. Germline V gene lookup returns CDR1 MDHEN and CDR2 SYDVKM. The CDR3 nucleotides read TGTGCCAGCAGTTCGGGGGGTCAAGAGACCCAGTACTTC. It yields the protein CASSSGGQETQYF.

This chain connects TRBV6-1 to TRBJ2-3; D is unclear. V lost 3 bases to trimming and J lost 2 bases, with 6 bases between them. The CDR3 sequence is 13 residues long. Per the germline V gene, CDR1 is MNHNS and CDR2 is SASEGT. The CDR3 sequence: CASSDRITDTQYF. The DNA for the CDR3 is TGTGCCAGCAGTGACAGGATCACAGATACGCAGTATTTT.

This clone turned up a few times. V and J are TRBV2 and TRBJ2-7; 7 bases fit TRBD1. The V gene end was trimmed by 6 bases and the J gene end by 11 bases; junction bases not matched to a gene: 13. CDR1 and CDR2 from the germline V gene are SNHLY and FYNNEI. This CDR3 is 13 amino acids long. DNA for the CDR3: TGTGCCAGCAGCGCTTTAGGGACAGCCTACGAGTACTTC. Translating gives CASSALGTAYEYF.

Only a few counts were recorded for this clone. This chain joins TRBV7-3 and TRBJ2-3, with D tentatively TRBD1 (5 bases). The V gene lost 3 bases and the J gene lost 0 bases, with 10 bases spanning the gap. Germline assignment: CDR1 SGHTA and CDR2 FQGTGA. The CDR3 consists of 15 residues. The CDR3 bases are TGTGCCAGCAGCTTCACAGGAGCTAGCACAGATACGCAGTATTTT. Protein sequence: CASSFTGASTDTQYF.

The CDR3 bases are TGCGCCAGCTATTTCGCAGAGACCCAGTACTTC. It encodes CASYFAETQYF. The chain uses TRBV5-1 and TRBJ2-5; D remains unclear. CDR1 is SGHRS and CDR2 is YFSETQ in the germline V gene. CDR3 length equals 11 residues. V was trimmed by 7 bases and J by 4 bases, leaving 8 bases between them.

The rearrangement joins TRBV9 to TRBJ1-2, with 9 bases aligning to TRBD1. Germline values: CDR1 SGDLS, CDR2 YYNGEE. This CDR3 spans 15 amino acids. Trimming cost V 4 bases and J 2 bases; bases outside gene matches: 6. CDR3 DNA: TGTGCCAGCAGCCCCCAGGGACAGGGAAACTATGGCTACACCTTC. Translated, it gives CASSPQGQGNYGYTF.